This entry features one TCR beta chain sequence. These data are taken from a study of T cell changes during pregnancy in multiple sclerosis. The protocol was immunoSEQ multiplex PCR, while the TCRdb copy is restricted to in-frame clones and leaves out a portion. The sample yields about 120,000 clones, over 85% seen once. This TCR derives from a female donor with multiple sclerosis, enrolled in a pregnancy study. Sequences were derived from peripheral blood, sampled before pregnancy.

CDR3 in DNA: TGTGCCAGCAGCTTAGGTACGGGGCAAGAGACCCAGTACTTC. Its translation: CASSLGTGQETQYF. V and J are TRBV7-7 and TRBJ2-5, with D tentatively TRBD2 (5 bases). Trimming removed 1 base at V and 2 bases at J, with 8 bases between. Germline-derived CDR1 and CDR2 are SSHAT and FNYEAQ (reference sequence). The CDR3 is 14 amino acids.